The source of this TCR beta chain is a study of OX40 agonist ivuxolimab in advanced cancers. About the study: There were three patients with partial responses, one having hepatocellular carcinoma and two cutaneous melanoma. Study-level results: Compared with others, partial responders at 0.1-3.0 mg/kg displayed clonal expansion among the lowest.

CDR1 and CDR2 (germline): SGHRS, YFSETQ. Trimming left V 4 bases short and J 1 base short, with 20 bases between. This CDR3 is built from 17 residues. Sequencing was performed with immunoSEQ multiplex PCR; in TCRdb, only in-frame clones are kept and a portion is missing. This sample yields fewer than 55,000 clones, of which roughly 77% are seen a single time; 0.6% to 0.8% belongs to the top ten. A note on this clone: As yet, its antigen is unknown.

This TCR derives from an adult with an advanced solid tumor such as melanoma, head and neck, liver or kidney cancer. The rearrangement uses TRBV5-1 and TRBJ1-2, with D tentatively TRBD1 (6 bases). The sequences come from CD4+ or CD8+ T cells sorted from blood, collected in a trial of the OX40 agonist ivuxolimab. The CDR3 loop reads CASSLAPWQGINYGYTF. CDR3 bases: TGCGCCAGCAGCCTCGCACCCTGGCAGGGGATTAACTATGGCTACACCTTC.